This TCR beta chain was observed in a study of blood T cell repertoires in COVID-19. Across the study: Sample material is recorded as cDNA or gDNA derived from T cells, B-cell-depleted T cells, or PBMCs.

The CDR3 totals 17 residues. With 4 bases removed from V and 2 bases from J, the gap between germline ends came to 18 bases. Germline CDR1 is LNHDA and CDR2 is SQIVND (reference sequence). Assay: immunoSEQ multiplex PCR; the TCRdb copy retains only in-frame clones and omits some. The sample yields 250,000 to 350,000 clones, around 89% seen once. Sequencing used peripheral blood. This chain connects TRBV19 to TRBJ2-1; D may be TRBD2 (6 bases). The origin of this receptor is a woman in her twenties or thirties who had recovered from COVID-19. This chain's CDR3 is CASSRNSRGFPYNEQFF. The CDR3 bases are TGTGCCAGTAGTAGAAATTCACGGGGGTTCCCCTACAATGAGCAGTTCTTC. Together with reference TRBV19 and TRBJ2-1, the CDR3 gives the full variable domain: DGGITQSPKYLFRKEGQNVTLSCEQNLNHDAMYWYRQDPGQGLRLIYYSQIVNDFQKGDIAEGYSVSREKKESFPLTVTSAQKNPTAFYLCASSRNSRGFPYNEQFFGPGTRLTVL.